This T cell receptor beta chain was sequenced during a study of blood T cell repertoires in COVID-19. Overall study: The cDNA or gDNA used as material had been derived from T cells, B-cell-depleted T cells, or PBMCs.

Generated by immunoSEQ multiplex PCR, the TCRdb table keeps only in-frame clones and is missing some. Among under 250,000 clones listed, about nine tenths were seen once. With 1 base removed from V and 0 bases from J, the gap between germline ends came to 19 bases. Per the germline V gene, CDR1 is MDHEN and CDR2 is SYDVKM. This CDR3 region has 19 residues. This clonotype was sampled from a woman aged 60-70 years who had recovered from COVID-19. Sequencing was done on a sample of peripheral blood. The chain combines TRBV28 with TRBJ2-1; the D gene is possibly TRBD1 (6 bases). This CDR3 reads CASSLLGTRGSSSYNEQFF. The CDR3 DNA is TGTGCCAGCAGTTTATTGGGGACAAGGGGCTCGAGCTCCTACAATGAGCAGTTCTTC.